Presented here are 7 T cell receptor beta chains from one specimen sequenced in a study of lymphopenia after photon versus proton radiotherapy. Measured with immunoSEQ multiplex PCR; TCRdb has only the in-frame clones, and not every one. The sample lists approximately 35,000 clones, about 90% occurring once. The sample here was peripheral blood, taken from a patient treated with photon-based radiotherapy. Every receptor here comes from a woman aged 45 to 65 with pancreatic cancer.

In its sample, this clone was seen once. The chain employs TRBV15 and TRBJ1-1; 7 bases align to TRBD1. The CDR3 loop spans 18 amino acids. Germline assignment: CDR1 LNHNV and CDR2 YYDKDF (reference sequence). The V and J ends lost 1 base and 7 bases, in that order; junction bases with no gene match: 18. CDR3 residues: CATSRGEVQAGGFSEAFF. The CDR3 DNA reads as TGTGCCACCAGCAGAGGGGAGGTCCAAGCAGGGGGGTTTAGTGAAGCTTTCTTT.

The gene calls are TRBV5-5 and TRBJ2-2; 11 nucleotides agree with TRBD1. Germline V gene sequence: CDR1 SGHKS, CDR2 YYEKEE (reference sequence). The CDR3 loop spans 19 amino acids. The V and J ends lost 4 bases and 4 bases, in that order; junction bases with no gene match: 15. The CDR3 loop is CASSHPGQGADVGTGELFF. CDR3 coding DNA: TGTGCCAGCAGCCACCCAGGACAGGGGGCTGACGTTGGCACCGGGGAGCTGTTTTTT.

CDR3 sequence: CASSLEGPSYEQYF. For the CDR3, the DNA is TGCGCCAGCAGTCTGGAGGGGCCTTCCTACGAGCAGTACTTC. The chain couples TRBV23-1 to TRBJ2-7; a weak D match, TRBD2 (6 bases). Being an ORF, TRBV23-1 has a function that is uncertain. This CDR3 is 14 amino acids long. V lost 4 bases and J 1 base, leaving 11 bases between the germline ends.

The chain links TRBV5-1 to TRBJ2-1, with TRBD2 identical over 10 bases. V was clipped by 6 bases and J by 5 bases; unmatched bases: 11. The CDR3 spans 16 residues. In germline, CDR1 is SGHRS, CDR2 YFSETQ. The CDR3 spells CASTPLGTSAHNEQFF. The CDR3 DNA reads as TGCGCCAGCACCCCTTTAGGGACTAGCGCTCACAATGAGCAGTTCTTC.

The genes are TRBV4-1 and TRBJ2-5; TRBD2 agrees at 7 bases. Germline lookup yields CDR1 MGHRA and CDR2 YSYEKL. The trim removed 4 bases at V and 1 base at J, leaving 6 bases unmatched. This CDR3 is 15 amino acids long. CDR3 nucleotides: TGCGCCAGCAGCCCTAGCGGAACAGGCCAAGAGACCCAGTACTTC. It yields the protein CASSPSGTGQETQYF.

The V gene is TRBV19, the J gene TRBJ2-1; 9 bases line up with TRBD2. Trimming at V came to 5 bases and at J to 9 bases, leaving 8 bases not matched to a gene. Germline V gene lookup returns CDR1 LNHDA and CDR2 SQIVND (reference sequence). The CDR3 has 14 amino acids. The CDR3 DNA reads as TGTGCCAGTAGTTTAGCGGGAGATCGCGGTGAGCAGTTCTTC. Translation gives CASSLAGDRGEQFF. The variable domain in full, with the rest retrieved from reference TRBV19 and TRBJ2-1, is DGGITQSPKYLFRKEGQNVTLSCEQNLNHDAMYWYRQDPGQGLRLIYYSQIVNDFQKGDIAEGYSVSREKKESFPLTVTSAQKNPTAFYLCASSLAGDRGEQFFGPGTRLTVL.

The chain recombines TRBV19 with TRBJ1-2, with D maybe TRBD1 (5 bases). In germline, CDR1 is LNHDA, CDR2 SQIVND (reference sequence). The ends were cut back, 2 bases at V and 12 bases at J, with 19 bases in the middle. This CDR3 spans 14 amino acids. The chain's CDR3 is CASSIMGFEGHHTF. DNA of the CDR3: TGTGCCAGTAGTATAATGGGTTTTGAAGGACATCACACCTTC.